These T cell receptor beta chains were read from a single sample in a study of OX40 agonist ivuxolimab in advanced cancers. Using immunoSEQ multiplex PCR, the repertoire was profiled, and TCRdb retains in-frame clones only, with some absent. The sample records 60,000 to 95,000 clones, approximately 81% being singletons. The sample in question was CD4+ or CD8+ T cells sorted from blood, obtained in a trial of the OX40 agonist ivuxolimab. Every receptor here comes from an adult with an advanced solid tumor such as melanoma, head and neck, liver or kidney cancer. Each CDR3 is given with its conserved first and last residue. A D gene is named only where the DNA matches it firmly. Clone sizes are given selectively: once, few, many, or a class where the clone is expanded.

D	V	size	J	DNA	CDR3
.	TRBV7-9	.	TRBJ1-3	TGTGCCAGCAGCGCCTGGACGTCCCCGAGCTCTGGAAACACCATATATTTT	CASSAWTSPSSGNTIYF
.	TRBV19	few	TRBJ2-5	TGTGCCAGTAGTATAGATGGGGGGGAGACCCAGTACTTC	CASSIDGGETQYF
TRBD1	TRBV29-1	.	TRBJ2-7	TGCAGCGTTGTTCTGAGGGGGCCGTTCTACGAGCAGTACTTC	CSVVLRGPFYEQYF
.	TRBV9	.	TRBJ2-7	TGTGCCAGCAGCCCAGAACAGGGATGGGGCGAGCAGTACTTC	CASSPEQGWGEQYF
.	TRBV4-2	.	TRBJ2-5	TGTGCCAGCAGCGGGTCTAGCATCCAAGAGACCCAGTACTTC	CASSGSSIQETQYF
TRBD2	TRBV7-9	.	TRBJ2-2	TGTGCCAGCAGCTTACCCCGCGGACTAGCGGGAGAGAACACCGGGGAGCTGTTTTTT	CASSLPRGLAGENTGELFF
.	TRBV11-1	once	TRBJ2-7	TGTGCCAGCAGTCAAGAGGGTGGGACTCTAGCCTACGAGCAGTACTTC	CASSQEGGTLAYEQYF
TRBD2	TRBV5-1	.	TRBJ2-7	TGCGCCAGCAGCTTGGGGAGCGGGGGATCCTACGAGCAGTACTTC	CASSLGSGGSYEQYF
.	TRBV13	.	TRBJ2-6	TGTGCCAGCAGCTCTAGGCCTGATGGGGCTGGGGCCAACGTCCTGACTTTC	CASSSRPDGAGANVLTF
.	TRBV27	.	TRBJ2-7	TGTGCCAGCAGTTTAGAGAGAGGGGTGGGCTACTACGAGCAGTACTTC	CASSLERGVGYYEQYF
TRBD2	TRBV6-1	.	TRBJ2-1	TGTGCCAGCAGTGACGGGGCGGGAGTGCATGCCTACAATGAGCAGTTCTTC	CASSDGAGVHAYNEQFF
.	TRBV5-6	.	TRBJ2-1	TGTGCCAGCAGCGACCTTCTGGGGGCGGGAACCTGGAGTGAGCAGTTCTTC	CASSDLLGAGTWSEQFF
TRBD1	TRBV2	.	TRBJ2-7	TGTGCCAGCAGGGCCGACAGGGAACACGAGCAGTACTTC	CASRADREHEQYF
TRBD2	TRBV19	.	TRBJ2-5	TGTGCCAGTAGCCGGCTAGCGGGAGCCAAGACCCAGTACTTC	CASSRLAGAKTQYF
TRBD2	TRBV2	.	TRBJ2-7	TGTGCCAGCAAGACTAGCGGCACCTACGAGCAGTACTTC	CASKTSGTYEQYF
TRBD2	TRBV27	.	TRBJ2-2	TGTGCCAGCAGTTTATCTTTTTGGGAGGGCGGGGAGCTGTTTTTT	CASSLSFWEGGELFF
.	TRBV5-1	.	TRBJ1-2	TGCGCCAGCAGCTTAGGGGGGGCGCACGGCTACACCTTC	CASSLGGAHGYTF
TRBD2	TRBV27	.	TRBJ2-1	TGTGCCAGCAGTTTAAGTCTAGCGGGAGGGCCCAATGAGCAGTTCTTC	CASSLSLAGGPNEQFF
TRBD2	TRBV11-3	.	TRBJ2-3	TGTGCCAGCAGCCCAGGACTAGCGAGCACAGATACGCAGTATTTT	CASSPGLASTDTQYF
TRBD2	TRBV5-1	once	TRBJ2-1	TGCGCCAGCAGCCTGGGGACTAGCGGATACAATGAGCAGTTCTTC	CASSLGTSGYNEQFF
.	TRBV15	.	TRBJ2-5	TGTGCCACCAGCAGAGATCCTACAGCACAAGAGACCCAGTACTTC	CATSRDPTAQETQYF
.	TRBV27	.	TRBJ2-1	TGTGCCAGCAGTATCGTGCCGGGACTGCCTTACAATGAGCAGTTCTTC	CASSIVPGLPYNEQFF